The text below deals with one TCR beta chain. Its antigen is not known. Using immunoSEQ multiplex PCR, the repertoire was profiled, and TCRdb retains in-frame clones only, with some absent. This table has about 150,000 clones, 90% to 95% appearing once. This sample is drawn from a study of OX40 agonist ivuxolimab in advanced cancers. Study at large: Ivuxolimab is a fully human IgG2 antibody that activates OX40 (CD134). General study points: Still undetermined is the antigen specificity of the expanded peripheral T cells. On average, CD8+ T cells showed a greater number of expanded clones than CD4+.

This CDR3 spans 14 amino acids. CDR1 and CDR2 from the germline V gene are GTSNPN and SVGIG (reference sequence). V lost 3 bases and J lost 8, with 19 bases in between. The source material was CD4+ or CD8+ T cells sorted from blood, sampled in a trial of the OX40 agonist ivuxolimab. The origin of this receptor is an adult with an advanced solid tumor such as melanoma, head and neck, liver or kidney cancer. The chain couples TRBV30 to TRBJ1-2; D possibly corresponds to TRBD1 (5 bases). CDR3 in amino acids: CAWSGYPQGGGYTF. CDR3 sequence (DNA): TGTGCCTGGAGCGGGTACCCCCAGGGAGGCGGCTACACCTTC.